Presented here are 22 T cell receptor beta chains from one specimen sequenced in a study of blood T cells in healthy people across ages. The second PCR ran about 6 to 12 cycles with a sample-barcoded 5' primer and J-beta primers. TCRdb re-derived calls from the 5' RACE reads in MiXCR, one entry per CDR3 protein. Among 350,000 to 450,000 distinct CDR3 sequences listed, about 49% were seen once. Sequenced: blood. All receptors come from a man between 60 and 75 years old in good health.

J is TRBJ2-5 and V is TRBV4-3; 9 nucleotides align to TRBD1. Germline V lookup: CDR1 LGHNA, CDR2 YSLEER. The V and J ends lost 1 base and 2 bases, in that order; junction bases with no gene match: 5. The CDR3 extends over 16 amino acids. The CDR3 region is CASSQGQGGWQETQYF. CDR3 coding DNA: TGCGCCAGCAGCCAAGGACAGGGGGGATGGCAAGAGACCCAGTACTTC.

This clonotype turned up a few times. The rearrangement uses TRBV7-6 and TRBJ2-3, with 7 bases identical to TRBD1. Germline CDR1 and CDR2: SGHVS and FNYEAQ. The CDR3 spans 15 residues. V dropped 8 bases and J dropped 3; count of bases not matched to a gene: 11. CDR3 nucleotides: TGTGCCAGCGCCAACGGACAGGAAGGGACAGATACGCAGTATTTT. Its translation is CASANGQEGTDTQYF.

The J gene is TRBJ2-1, the V gene TRBV20-1; no firm D call. The germline CDR1 and CDR2 sequences are DFQATT and SNEGSKA (reference sequence). V lost 0 bases and J lost 11, with 11 bases in between. This CDR3 spans 12 amino acids. The CDR3 DNA is TGCAGTGCTAGAGACAACTACCGAAAGCAGTTCTTC. This translates into CSARDNYRKQFF.

The J gene is TRBJ2-1, the V gene TRBV4-3; 10 bases fit TRBD2. The germline CDR1 and CDR2 sequences are LGHNA and YSLEER. V shed 0 bases, J shed 6 bases, and the junction held 5 bases outside the gene matches. The CDR3 has 16 residues. The CDR3 region is CASSQDLLAGANEQFF. Written as DNA, the CDR3 is TGCGCCAGCAGCCAAGATCTTCTAGCGGGGGCCAATGAGCAGTTCTTC.

The CDR3 DNA reads as TGTGCCAGCACCGCCGGAGGGACCGGACCCCAGCAGTTCTTC. Protein: CASTAGGTGPQQFF. The rearrangement links TRBV2 to TRBJ2-1; weak D call: TRBD2 (6 bases). The ends were cut back, 7 bases at V and 11 bases at J, with 21 bases in the middle. CDR1 SNHLY and CDR2 FYNNEI come from the germline V gene. The CDR3 sequence is 14 residues long.

This clonotype was seen ten or more times. This rearrangement joins TRBV18 to TRBJ2-7, with TRBD1 as a possible D gene (5 bases). From germline, CDR1 is KGHSH and CDR2 LQKENI. This CDR3 region has 12 residues. Trimming left V 8 bases short and J 3 bases short, with 11 bases between. The CDR3 sequence: CASSPDSYEQYF. CDR3 in DNA: TGTGCCAGCAGCCCCGACAGCTACGAGCAGTACTTC. Complete variable domain (other parts from reference TRBV18 and TRBJ2-7): NAGVMQNPRHLVRRRGQEARLRCSPMKGHSHVYWYRQLPEEGLKFMVYLQKENIIDESGMPKERFSAEFPKEGPSILRIQQVVRGDSAAYFCASSPDSYEQYFGPGTRLTVT.

V usage is TRBV24-1 and J usage is TRBJ2-5, with 8 bases fitting TRBD1. V was pared by 4 bases and J by 11 bases, with 14 bases of the junction left unmatched. CDR3 size: 15 residues. Germline lookup yields CDR1 KGHDR and CDR2 SFDVKD. The CDR3 coding sequence is TGTGCCACCAGTGACAGCAGGGGGCTTAAAAATGAGCAGTACTTC. Encoded protein: CATSDSRGLKNEQYF.

This chain uses TRBV4-2 with TRBJ2-1, with a possible D match to TRBD2 (6 bases). The germline V and J ends were trimmed by 3 bases and 5 bases, with 17 bases remaining between them. CDR1 is LGHNA and CDR2 is YNFKEQ in the germline V gene. The CDR3 spans 16 residues. CDR3 region: CASSHGGGRTNNEQFF. The CDR3 nucleotides read TGTGCCAGCAGCCATGGTGGAGGGAGGACCAACAATGAGCAGTTCTTC.

This clonotype turned up a few times. This chain connects TRBV20-1 to TRBJ1-2; 7 nucleotides line up with TRBD1. The CDR3 runs to 14 residues. Per the germline V gene, CDR1 is DFQATT and CDR2 is SNEGSKA (reference sequence). The junction had 16 bases not matched to a gene; V was cut back by 5 bases and J by 10 bases. CDR3 nucleotide sequence: TGCAGTGCTCCTACCCCGTCGGCAGGGGGTGACTACACCTTC. Its protein product is CSAPTPSAGGDYTF.

V and J are TRBV11-2 and TRBJ1-1; D perhaps matches TRBD1 (5 bases). This CDR3 region has 13 residues. The ends were cut back, 3 bases at V and 7 bases at J, with 12 bases in the middle. The germline gives CDR1 SGHAT, CDR2 FQNNGV. The CDR3 coding sequence is TGTGCCAGCAGCTTCCCGACAGTAGGTGAAGCTTTCTTT. Translation: CASSFPTVGEAFF.

This chain links TRBV15 with TRBJ2-7, with 10 nucleotides matching TRBD1. Trimming cost V 0 bases and J 5 bases; bases outside gene matches: 4. This CDR3 has 15 residues. Per the germline V gene, CDR1 is LNHNV and CDR2 is YYDKDF (reference sequence). CDR3 coding DNA: TGTGCCACCAGCAGAGATCGGGGACAGGGGAACGAGCAGTACTTC. Translated, it gives CATSRDRGQGNEQYF.

The chain couples TRBV28 to TRBJ2-1, with unresolved D. The CDR3 is 12 amino acids. V was clipped by 5 bases and J by 12 bases, with 14 bases between them. CDR1 is MDHEN and CDR2 is SYDVKM in the germline V gene. This CDR3 reads CASSVAPKAQFF. The CDR3 bases are TGTGCCAGCAGTGTCGCACCTAAGGCGCAGTTCTTC.

V and J are TRBV20-1 and TRBJ1-2; TRBD1 agrees at 7 bases. The CDR3 contains 14 residues. Germline V lookup: CDR1 DFQATT, CDR2 SNEGSKA (reference sequence). V dropped 3 bases and J dropped 5; count of bases not matched to a gene: 9. The CDR3 sequence is CSASGQAERYGYTF. CDR3 in DNA: TGCAGTGCTAGTGGACAGGCCGAGCGTTATGGCTACACCTTC.

V is TRBV19 and J is TRBJ1-2; D is possibly TRBD1 (5 bases). Germline V gene lookup returns CDR1 LNHDA and CDR2 SQIVND (reference sequence). The CDR3 extends over 13 amino acids. Deletions cut 5 bases from V and 8 bases from J, with 15 bases between. CDR3 residues: CASSSHQGGGYTF. The CDR3 nucleotides read TGTGCCAGTAGTTCCCACCAGGGAGGAGGCTACACCTTC. The full variable domain, rest sourced from reference TRBV19 and TRBJ1-2, is DGGITQSPKYLFRKEGQNVTLSCEQNLNHDAMYWYRQDPGQGLRLIYYSQIVNDFQKGDIAEGYSVSREKKESFPLTVTSAQKNPTAFYLCASSSHQGGGYTFGSGTRLTVV.

The CDR3 spells CASRTWGNTEAFF. CDR3 in DNA: TGTGCCAGCAGAACGTGGGGTAACACTGAAGCTTTCTTT. The V gene is TRBV25-1, the J gene TRBJ1-1, with unresolved D. The CDR3 is 13 residues long. V lost 6 bases and J lost 2, with 10 bases in between. CDR1 and CDR2 from the germline V gene are MGHDK and SYGVNS.

This clonotype has just a few counts. The gene calls are TRBV7-8 and TRBJ2-1; TRBD2 matches at 11 bases. The J segment lost 7 bases and the V segment lost 5 bases, leaving 13 bases of the junction unmatched. From germline, CDR1 is SGHVS and CDR2 FQNEAQ. This CDR3 is 17 amino acids long. The CDR3 DNA follows: TGTGCCAGCAGCCCTAGCGGGACTAGCGGAGGGGGGAATGAGCAGTTCTTC. Translating gives CASSPSGTSGGGNEQFF.

The chain has TRBV6-2 or TRBV6-3 and TRBJ2-1; 8 bases agree with TRBD1. Trimming took 6 bases from V and 7 from J; bases not matched to a gene: 5. The length of the CDR3 is 13 residues. The germline CDR1 and CDR2 sequences are MNHEY and SVGEGT. CDR3 loop: CASSPRQGNEQFF. As DNA, the CDR3 is TGTGCCAGCAGCCCCCGACAGGGGAATGAGCAGTTCTTC.

This clonotype came up many times. The rearrangement links TRBV7-8 to TRBJ2-7; 14 nucleotides line up with TRBD2. V was pared by 4 bases and J by 0 bases, with 5 bases of the junction left unmatched. The CDR3 runs to 17 residues. CDR1 and CDR2 (germline): SGHVS, FQNEAQ. This CDR3 reads CASSYGLAGGSSYEQYF. In DNA, the CDR3 is TGTGCCAGCAGCTATGGACTAGCGGGGGGCAGCTCCTACGAGCAGTACTTC.

V usage is TRBV13 and J usage is TRBJ2-4; D unclear. CDR1 is PRHDT, CDR2 FYEKMQ, per germline (reference sequence). This CDR3 comprises 15 residues. V was trimmed by 1 base and J by 13 bases, leaving 20 bases between them. This CDR3 is CASSLDVSSYNEQYF. DNA for the CDR3: TGTGCCAGCAGCTTAGATGTCAGTAGCTACAATGAGCAGTACTTC.

Here the CDR3 DNA reads TGTGCCAGCAGCTCCACCGGGACACTGAGCTCCTACAATGAGCAGTTCTTC. This translates into CASSSTGTLSSYNEQFF. The chain combines TRBV7-2 with TRBJ2-1, with TRBD1 as a possible D gene (6 bases). Germline CDR1 is SGHTA and CDR2 is FQGNSA. The V end lost 4 bases, the J end lost 0 bases, and 16 bases lay between the germline ends. The CDR3 is 17 residues long.

This clonotype was recorded a few times. The genes are TRBV20-1 and TRBJ2-4; 7 bases are shared with TRBD2. The CDR3 sequence is 18 residues long. Trimming at V came to 1 base and at J to 0 bases, leaving 12 bases not matched to a gene. Germline V gene sequence: CDR1 DFQATT, CDR2 SNEGSKA (reference sequence). The CDR3 protein is CSARGLAEPGVAKNIQYF. The CDR3 DNA reads as TGCAGTGCTAGAGGTCTAGCGGAACCCGGGGTAGCCAAAAACATTCAGTACTTC.

The rearrangement uses TRBV6-1 and TRBJ2-3; weak D call: TRBD1 (6 bases). Germline values: CDR1 MNHNS, CDR2 SASEGT. This CDR3 contains 19 residues. Trimming took 2 bases from V and 0 from J, leaving 21 bases between them. CDR3: CASSEQLGAETLSTDTQYF. CDR3 nucleotide sequence: TGTGCCAGCAGTGAACAGTTGGGGGCGGAAACCCTGAGCACAGATACGCAGTATTTT.